A single sample gave rise to the 32 T cell receptor beta chains below, sequenced in a study of identical twins. TCRdb used MiXCR to reprocess the 5' RACE reads, holding one entry per CDR3 protein. The sample carries hundreds of thousands of distinct CDR3 sequences, 15% to 20% recorded once. These same data were also listed under a study on T cells expressing NK-cell markers.

Sequenced sample: PBMCs. Receptors originate from a woman between 18 and 29 years old in good health.

This clonotype came up a few times. This chain joins TRBV2 and TRBJ2-7; 8 bases map to TRBD1. The germline gives CDR1 SNHLY, CDR2 FYNNEI. The J segment lost 3 bases and the V segment lost 2 bases, leaving 6 bases of the junction unmatched. This CDR3 region has 15 residues. CDR3 in DNA: TGTGCCAGCAGTGAACCGGACAGGGCCGTCTACGAGCAGTACTTC. Its translation is CASSEPDRAVYEQYF.

The chain links TRBV10-3 to TRBJ2-7; D possibly matches TRBD1 or TRBD2 (5 bases each). CDR3 length equals 12 residues. Germline V gives CDR1 ENHRY, CDR2 SYGVKD. Trimming shortened V by 0 bases and J by 6 bases, and 6 bases separated the two germline ends. The CDR3 protein is CAISESGTEQYF. The CDR3 nucleotides are TGTGCCATCAGTGAGTCCGGGACCGAGCAGTACTTC.

The rearrangement uses TRBV2 and TRBJ2-5; no clear D gene. V was shortened by 9 bases and J by 5 bases, with 10 bases between the two germline ends. The CDR3 has 11 amino acids. Germline CDR1 is SNHLY and CDR2 is FYNNEI. The CDR3 DNA is TGTGCCAGTACTGTCGGGGAGACCCAGTACTTC. It specifies CASTVGETQYF.

Only a few counts were recorded for this clonotype. This chain connects TRBV12-3 or TRBV12-4 to TRBJ1-4, with D perhaps TRBD1 (5 bases). V dropped 3 bases and J dropped 6 bases, with 11 bases sitting between them. The CDR3 has 14 residues. The CDR3 region has the DNA TGTGCCAGCAGTTTCCGGGGCATCCATGAAAAACTGTTTTTT. It yields the protein CASSFRGIHEKLFF.

Only a few counts were recorded for this clonotype. The chain couples TRBV12-3 or TRBV12-4 to TRBJ2-1; 7 nucleotides align to TRBD1. J lost 6 bases, V lost 5 bases, and 19 bases had no gene match. The CDR3 is 18 amino acids. The CDR3 region is CASSPWVGQDPLRNEQFF. The CDR3 DNA is TGTGCCAGCAGTCCCTGGGTCGGACAGGATCCACTACGCAATGAGCAGTTCTTC.

This clonotype turned up a few times. The rearrangement uses TRBV10-1 and TRBJ2-1, with TRBD2 matching 12 bases. CDR1 and CDR2 from the germline V gene are WNHNN and SYGVQD (reference sequence). The CDR3 has 15 amino acids. The ends lost 3 bases at V and 9 bases at J; junction bases unmatched: 6. The CDR3 sequence is CASSDLLLAGGEQFF. The CDR3 bases are TGCGCCAGCAGTGACCTATTACTAGCGGGAGGTGAGCAGTTCTTC.

A few counts support this clonotype. The chain couples TRBV5-1 to TRBJ2-7; tentative D call: TRBD1 (5 bases). This CDR3 is built from 14 residues. Germline CDR1 is SGHRS and CDR2 is YFSETQ. Trimming took 4 bases from V and 1 from J, leaving 12 bases between them. In nucleotides, the CDR3 is TGCGCCAGCAGCAATCCCCAGGGATCCTACGAGCAGTACTTC. It specifies CASSNPQGSYEQYF.

The rearrangement joins TRBV12-3 or TRBV12-4 to TRBJ1-2, with 10 bases matching TRBD1. The CDR3 runs to 14 residues. Trimming cost V 6 bases and J 6 bases; bases outside gene matches: 7. CDR3 protein: CASSRTGGKNGYTF. DNA of the CDR3: TGTGCCAGCAGCCGGACAGGGGGGAAGAATGGCTACACCTTC.

The gene calls are TRBV5-1 and TRBJ2-5; D possibly matches TRBD1 or TRBD2 (6 bases each). This CDR3 contains 15 residues. Germline CDR1 SGHRS, CDR2 YFSETQ. V shed 2 bases and J shed 4 bases, with 15 bases lying between them. The CDR3 loop reads CASSLQGNGGETQYF. The DNA for the CDR3 is TGCGCCAGCAGCTTACAGGGTAACGGGGGAGAGACCCAGTACTTC. The full variable domain, in which reference TRBV5-1 and TRBJ2-5 provide the parts outside the CDR3, is KAGVTQTPRYLIKTRGQQVTLSCSPISGHRSVSWYQQTPGQGLQFLFEYFSETQRNKGNFPGRFSGRQFSNSRSEMNVSTLELGDSALYLCASSLQGNGGETQYFGPGTRLLVL.

This clonotype was recorded a few times. The V and J genes are TRBV20-1 and TRBJ2-4, with D perhaps TRBD2 (6 bases). Trimming shortened V by 3 bases and J by 0 bases, and 9 bases separated the two germline ends. Looked up from germline, CDR1 is DFQATT and CDR2 is SNEGSKA (reference sequence). There are 14 residues in the CDR3. The CDR3 sequence is CSASGLLAKNIQYF. The CDR3, as DNA: TGCAGTGCTAGTGGACTACTAGCCAAAAACATTCAGTACTTC.

The V call is TRBV12-3 or TRBV12-4, the J call TRBJ1-2; D is perhaps TRBD1 (6 bases). Trimming pared 6 bases from V and 7 bases from J, leaving 18 bases between. The CDR3 is made up of 14 amino acids. CDR3 in amino acids: CASRATGAAGGYTF. For the CDR3, the DNA is TGTGCCAGCAGGGCCACGGGGGCAGCAGGTGGCTACACCTTC.

This clonotype was seen a handful of times. J is TRBJ2-5 and V is TRBV7-9; 8 nucleotides agree with TRBD2. V dropped 5 bases and J dropped 4; count of bases not matched to a gene: 6. Per the germline V gene, CDR1 is SEHNR and CDR2 is FQNEAQ (reference sequence). This CDR3 spans 14 amino acids. The CDR3 bases are TGTGCCAGCAGCAAACCGGGACTAGGAGAGACCCAGTACTTC. Translation: CASSKPGLGETQYF. Full variable domain (rest looked up from reference TRBV7-9 and TRBJ2-5): DTGVSQNPRHKITKRGQNVTFRCDPISEHNRLYWYRQTLGQGPEFLTYFQNEAQLEKSRLLSDRFSAERPKGSFSTLEIQRTEQGDSAMYLCASSKPGLGETQYFGPGTRLLVL.

This clonotype was found once. The chain combines TRBV18 with TRBJ2-7, with TRBD2 matching over 10 bases. The CDR3 has 17 amino acids. CDR1 KGHSH and CDR2 LQKENI come from the germline V gene. The V gene end was trimmed by 6 bases and the J gene end by 3 bases; junction bases not matched to a gene: 14. CDR3 in amino acids: CASSGPSGSRVRYEQYF. CDR3 bases: TGTGCCAGCTCCGGGCCTAGCGGGAGTCGGGTCCGCTACGAGCAGTACTTC.

A few counts support this clonotype. The chain joins TRBV3-1 to TRBJ2-2; no clear D gene. Germline values: CDR1 LGHDT, CDR2 YNNKEL (reference sequence). The CDR3 runs to 14 residues. Trimming left V 7 bases short and J 3 bases short, with 12 bases between. The DNA of the CDR3 is TGTGCCAGCACCTTTGGCTTGGACACCGGGGAGCTGTTTTTT. Protein: CASTFGLDTGELFF.

In this sample, this clonotype turned up a few times. The chain is built from TRBV6-5 and TRBJ1-2, with TRBD1 identical over 8 bases. CDR3 length: 14 residues. After removal of 5 bases from V and 4 bases from J, the junction contained 6 bases not matched to a gene. Germline loops: CDR1 MNHEY, CDR2 SVGAGI. The CDR3: CASSNLGQVYGYTF. The CDR3 region has the DNA TGTGCCAGCAGTAACTTGGGACAGGTCTATGGCTACACCTTC.

This clonotype was counted only a few times. The chain couples TRBV10-3 to TRBJ2-7; 8 bases line up with TRBD2. The CDR3 contains 16 residues. Germline lookup yields CDR1 ENHRY and CDR2 SYGVKD. J gave up 0 bases and V 0 bases, and 4 bases lay outside the gene matches. The CDR3 loop reads CAISESSSGGSYEQYF. DNA for the CDR3: TGTGCCATCAGTGAGTCGAGCAGCGGGGGCTCCTACGAGCAGTACTTC.

This clonotype was seen once. V and J are TRBV7-2 and TRBJ2-3; D is perhaps TRBD2 (6 bases). V lost 3 bases, J lost 0 bases, and 13 bases lay in between. CDR1 SGHTA and CDR2 FQGNSA come from the germline V gene. The CDR3 loop spans 16 amino acids. CDR3 in amino acids: CASSFFGGTSTDTQYF. As DNA, the CDR3 is TGTGCCAGCAGCTTCTTCGGCGGGACTAGCACAGATACGCAGTATTTT.

The V and J genes are TRBV5-1 and TRBJ2-1, with D possibly matching TRBD1 (7 bases). The V end was cut by 0 bases, the J end by 6 bases, with 10 bases between. Per germline, CDR1 SGHRS and CDR2 YFSETQ. The CDR3 consists of 14 residues. CDR3 in DNA: TGCGCCAGCAGCTTGGACAGGGGAGGCAATGAGCAGTTCTTC. Residues: CASSLDRGGNEQFF. Full variable domain (remainder filled in from reference TRBV5-1 and TRBJ2-1): KAGVTQTPRYLIKTRGQQVTLSCSPISGHRSVSWYQQTPGQGLQFLFEYFSETQRNKGNFPGRFSGRQFSNSRSEMNVSTLELGDSALYLCASSLDRGGNEQFFGPGTRLTVL.

This clonotype was observed a handful of times. This chain connects TRBV7-2 to TRBJ2-2, with D hard to call. From germline, CDR1 is SGHTA and CDR2 FQGNSA. The V gene lost 1 base and the J gene lost 4 bases, with 10 bases spanning the gap. The CDR3 length is 15 residues. CDR3 loop: CASSLVPFSTGELFF. CDR3 sequence (DNA): TGTGCCAGCAGCTTAGTGCCCTTTAGCACCGGGGAGCTGTTTTTT.

In its sample, this clonotype was seen a few times. The V and J genes are TRBV5-1 and TRBJ1-1; a weak D match, TRBD1 (5 bases). Germline values: CDR1 SGHRS, CDR2 YFSETQ. Trimming removed 1 base from V and 3 bases from J, with 10 bases in between. This CDR3 region has 14 residues. The CDR3 DNA follows: TGCGCCAGCAGCTTGTTGGGGACGTACACTGAAGCTTTCTTT. The encoded protein is CASSLLGTYTEAFF.

The sample holds a few counts of this clonotype. The CDR3, as DNA: TGTGCCAGCAGTTTAATGGACCAAGAAGAGACCCAGTACTTC. Translated, it gives CASSLMDQEETQYF. The chain employs TRBV12-3 or TRBV12-4 and TRBJ2-5, with D unclear. The V and J ends lost 2 bases and 3 bases respectively, with 10 bases between them. This CDR3 is 14 amino acids long.

This clonotype was counted a few times. This rearrangement joins TRBV6-4 to TRBJ2-5; no firm D call. V dropped 4 bases and J dropped 1 base, with 16 bases sitting between them. Germline loops: CDR1 MRHNA, CDR2 SNTAGT. This CDR3 comprises 16 residues. The CDR3 sequence: CASSGAGGLPQETQYF. CDR3 sequence (DNA): TGTGCCAGCAGTGGGGCAGGCGGCTTACCCCAAGAGACCCAGTACTTC.

The chain joins TRBV7-8 to TRBJ2-7, with D uncertain. Germline V gene data show CDR1 as SGHVS and CDR2 as FQNEAQ. Trimming took off 1 base at V and 2 bases at J, with 12 bases between the two ends. The CDR3 length is 15 residues. The CDR3 sequence: CASSLEAMGTYEQYF. The CDR3 DNA follows: TGTGCCAGCAGCTTAGAGGCCATGGGGACCTACGAGCAGTACTTC.

The chain combines TRBV6-5 with TRBJ2-1; D call uncertain. The germline V and J ends were trimmed by 0 bases and 10 bases, with 10 bases remaining between them. Looked up from germline, CDR1 is MNHEY and CDR2 is SVGAGI. The CDR3 has 13 amino acids. In DNA form, the CDR3 reads TGTGCCAGCAGTTACTCGAATAATGTAGAGCAGTTCTTC. Translating gives CASSYSNNVEQFF.

This clonotype was picked up many times. V and J are TRBV12-3 or TRBV12-4 and TRBJ1-5, with TRBD1 matching 7 bases. The CDR3 is 13 residues long. The V segment lost 4 bases and the J segment 7 bases; nucleotides outside the gene matches: 4. For the CDR3, the DNA is TGTGCCAGCAGTTCCTACAGGGGCCAGCCCCAGCATTTT. It codes for CASSSYRGQPQHF.

The sample holds many counts of this clonotype. The V and J genes are TRBV20-1 and TRBJ2-3; TRBD2 matches at 9 bases. V trimming: 5 bases; J trimming: 5 bases; junction bases outside the gene matches: 11. This CDR3 comprises 15 residues. Looked up from germline, CDR1 is DFQATT and CDR2 is SNEGSKA (reference sequence). This CDR3 is CSASRQRGAGDTQYF. Here the CDR3 DNA reads TGCAGTGCTTCACGCCAGCGGGGGGCGGGAGATACGCAGTATTTT.

This chain joins TRBV27 and TRBJ2-7; 10 bases fit TRBD1. Looked up from germline, CDR1 is MNHEY and CDR2 is SMNVEV (reference sequence). V was clipped by 8 bases and J by 5 bases; unmatched bases: 9. The CDR3 spans 14 residues. The CDR3 region is CASRPGTGVNEQYF. The DNA for the CDR3 is TGTGCCAGCCGACCCGGGACAGGGGTGAACGAGCAGTACTTC.

The chain has TRBV27 and TRBJ2-5, with TRBD1 as a possible D gene (6 bases). V was trimmed by 6 bases and J by 4 bases, leaving 12 bases between them. The CDR3 length is 13 residues. CDR1 and CDR2 (germline): MNHEY, SMNVEV (reference sequence). This chain's CDR3 is CASSLQGPETQYF. CDR3 DNA: TGTGCCAGCAGCTTACAGGGTCCAGAGACCCAGTACTTC.

This clonotype came up a few times. CDR3 bases: TGTGCCAGCAGTCCGGTAGCGGGAGGTAGTGGCGGGGAGCTGTTTTTT. As protein: CASSPVAGGSGGELFF. The chain carries TRBV12-3 or TRBV12-4 and TRBJ2-2; 10 bases align to TRBD2. The J segment lost 7 bases and the V segment lost 5 bases, leaving 10 bases of the junction unmatched. This CDR3 contains 16 residues.

The chain combines TRBV20-1 with TRBJ1-1; tentative D call: TRBD1 (6 bases). Germline V lookup: CDR1 DFQATT, CDR2 SNEGSKA (reference sequence). Trimming shortened V by 5 bases and J by 1 base, and 14 bases separated the two germline ends. This CDR3 contains 14 residues. CDR3 protein: CSAPGGRGNTEAFF. CDR3 bases: TGCAGTGCTCCAGGCGGCAGGGGGAACACTGAAGCTTTCTTT.

This clonotype was seen a few times. The chain uses TRBV4-3 and TRBJ2-3, with 8 bases aligning to TRBD1. V dropped 0 bases and J dropped 7; count of bases not matched to a gene: 12. The CDR3 is 17 amino acids. Germline values: CDR1 LGHNA, CDR2 YSLEER. The CDR3 DNA is TGCGCCAGCAGCCAAGATTTAGGAACAGGGGGTGGGAATACGCAGTATTTT. This sequence encodes CASSQDLGTGGGNTQYF.

CDR3: CASSLLQAHNEQFF. As DNA, the CDR3 is TGTGCCAGCAGCCTTCTCCAAGCCCACAATGAGCAGTTCTTC. This chain uses TRBV7-2 with TRBJ2-1; no firm D call. This CDR3 comprises 14 residues. Germline loops: CDR1 SGHTA, CDR2 FQGNSA. V lost 5 bases and J 5 bases, leaving 13 bases between the germline ends.